The rows below give T cell receptor beta chains drawn from one sample of a study of Ad26.COV2.S vaccination and SARS-CoV-2 variants. Sequencing used immunoSEQ multiplex PCR; TCRdb keeps in-frame clones, though not all of them. The sample shows about 220,000 clones, around 87% of them seen only once. The material was peripheral blood, obtained in a trial of Ad26.COV2.S vaccine versus placebo. The receptor source for this set is a person between 18 and 65 years old who received the Ad26.COV2.S COVID-19 vaccine or a placebo. The conserved cysteine and the conserved F or W are not part of the CDR3 here. Fields, in order: J gene, V gene, clone size, CDR3 length, CDR3 protein. Clone sizes are given selectively: once, few, many, or a class where the clone is expanded.

J gene: TRBJ2-5; V gene: TRBV24-1; clone size: .; CDR3 length: 14; CDR3 protein: ATSEYLSGAQETQY
J gene: TRBJ2-1; V gene: TRBV7-2; clone size: .; CDR3 length: 14; CDR3 protein: ASSSGELAGYNEQF
J gene: TRBJ1-2; V gene: TRBV2; clone size: .; CDR3 length: 13; CDR3 protein: ASSALQGATDGYT
J gene: TRBJ1-1; V gene: TRBV7-8; clone size: .; CDR3 length: 13; CDR3 protein: ASSLAGTVNTEAF
J gene: TRBJ2-5; V gene: TRBV9; clone size: .; CDR3 length: 15; CDR3 protein: ASSPGTSGGAGETQY
J gene: TRBJ2-4; V gene: TRBV4-3; clone size: .; CDR3 length: 15; CDR3 protein: ASSQSSGGAGSNIQY
J gene: TRBJ2-7; V gene: TRBV3-1/TRBV3-2; clone size: .; CDR3 length: 13; CDR3 protein: ASSTPGPRESEQY
J gene: TRBJ2-3; V gene: TRBV7-2; clone size: .; CDR3 length: 15; CDR3 protein: ASSALRGATSTDTQY
J gene: TRBJ2-6; V gene: TRBV7-2; clone size: .; CDR3 length: 13; CDR3 protein: ASSQTGAGANVLT
J gene: TRBJ1-3; V gene: TRBV7-2; clone size: .; CDR3 length: 11; CDR3 protein: ASLAGLGNTIY
J gene: TRBJ2-7; V gene: TRBV6-6; clone size: .; CDR3 length: 13; CDR3 protein: ASSYPGTGISEQY
J gene: TRBJ2-1; V gene: TRBV9; clone size: .; CDR3 length: 13; CDR3 protein: ASSGSGHSYNEQF
J gene: TRBJ1-2; V gene: TRBV27; clone size: .; CDR3 length: 13; CDR3 protein: ASTPYGSANYGYT
J gene: TRBJ1-2; V gene: TRBV7-9; clone size: once; CDR3 length: 16; CDR3 protein: ASSLKIRDSLFNYGYT
J gene: TRBJ2-6; V gene: TRBV27; clone size: .; CDR3 length: 16; CDR3 protein: ASRTLGQGARGANVLT
J gene: TRBJ2-7; V gene: TRBV6-5; clone size: once; CDR3 length: 12; CDR3 protein: ASSSSARGYEQY
J gene: TRBJ1-3; V gene: TRBV30; clone size: .; CDR3 length: 13; CDR3 protein: AWSSQGGSGNTIY
J gene: TRBJ2-7; V gene: TRBV5-1; clone size: .; CDR3 length: 9; CDR3 protein: ASSSGYEQY
J gene: TRBJ2-1; V gene: TRBV3-1/TRBV3-2; clone size: .; CDR3 length: 11; CDR3 protein: ASTRQGGNEQF
J gene: TRBJ2-7; V gene: TRBV18; clone size: .; CDR3 length: 13; CDR3 protein: ASSPGGTSHYEQY
J gene: TRBJ2-7; V gene: TRBV4-1; clone size: once; CDR3 length: 14; CDR3 protein: ASSAGVKTGSLEQY
J gene: TRBJ2-5; V gene: TRBV10-3; clone size: .; CDR3 length: 15; CDR3 protein: AISKSGTGVIQETQY
J gene: TRBJ2-2; V gene: TRBV19; clone size: .; CDR3 length: 14; CDR3 protein: ASSITGGRATGELF
J gene: TRBJ2-7; V gene: TRBV27; clone size: once; CDR3 length: 13; CDR3 protein: ASSLIQGLAYEQY
J gene: TRBJ1-5; V gene: TRBV10-3; clone size: .; CDR3 length: 11; CDR3 protein: AISEAGNQPQH
J gene: TRBJ2-2; V gene: TRBV7-8; clone size: .; CDR3 length: 15; CDR3 protein: ASSLGSGPVNTGELF